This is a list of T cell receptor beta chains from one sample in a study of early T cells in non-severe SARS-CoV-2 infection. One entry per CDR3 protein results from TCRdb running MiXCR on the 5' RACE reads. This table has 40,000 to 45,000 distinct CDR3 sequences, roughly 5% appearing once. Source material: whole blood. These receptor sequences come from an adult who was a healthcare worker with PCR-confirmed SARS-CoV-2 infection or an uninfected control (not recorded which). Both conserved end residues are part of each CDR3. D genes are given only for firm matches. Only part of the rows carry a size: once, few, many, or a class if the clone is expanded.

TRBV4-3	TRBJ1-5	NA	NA	TGCGCCAGCAGCCAAGACTGGGGAGGGAGGAATCAGCCCCAGCATTTT	CASSQDWGGRNQPQHF
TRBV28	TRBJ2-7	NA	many	TGTGCCAGCAGTTTAAATTCTCGGGAGCAGTACTTC	CASSLNSREQYF
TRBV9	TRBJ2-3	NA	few	TGTGCCAGCAGCCCAACGGAAGGCACAGATACGCAGTATTTT	CASSPTEGTDTQYF
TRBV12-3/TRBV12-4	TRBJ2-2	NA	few	TGTGCCAGCAGTTTAGCGGACAGGAACACCGGGGAGCTGTTTTTT	CASSLADRNTGELFF
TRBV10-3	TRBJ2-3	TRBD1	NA	TGTGCCATCACCTCGGGACAGTACACAGATACGCAGTATTTT	CAITSGQYTDTQYF
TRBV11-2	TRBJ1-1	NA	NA	TGTGCCAGCAGCTCGTCTTTGAACACTGAAGCTTTCTTT	CASSSSLNTEAFF
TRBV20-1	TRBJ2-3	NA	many	TGCAGTGCTAGCTCACACCTCACAGATACGCAGTATTTT	CSASSHLTDTQYF
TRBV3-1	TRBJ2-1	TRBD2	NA	TGTGTCAGCAGCCAAGATCTCGGGACTAGCGGGAAAAATGAGCAGTTCTTC	CVSSQDLGTSGKNEQFF
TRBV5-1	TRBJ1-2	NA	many	TGCGCCAGCAGCTTGGACAACTATGGCTACACCTTC	CASSLDNYGYTF
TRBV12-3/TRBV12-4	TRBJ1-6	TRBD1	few	TGTGCCAGCAGCCTCGGACAGGGGAATTCACCCCTCCACTTT	CASSLGQGNSPLHF
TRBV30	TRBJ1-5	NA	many	TGTGCCTGGAAAACAAAGGGGCATGGCAATCAGCCCCAGCATTTT	CAWKTKGHGNQPQHF
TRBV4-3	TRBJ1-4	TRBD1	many	TGCGCCAGCAGCCAAGATCGGTGGACAGGGAATGAAAAACTGTTTTTT	CASSQDRWTGNEKLFF
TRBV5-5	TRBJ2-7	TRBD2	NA	TGTGCCAGCAGCTTGGGTCCAGGTAGCGGGTTTGAATCCTACGAGCAGTACTTC	CASSLGPGSGFESYEQYF
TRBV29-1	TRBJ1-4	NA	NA	TGCAGCGCCGTAGGAGGCGAGAATGAAAAACTGTTTTTT	CSAVGGENEKLFF
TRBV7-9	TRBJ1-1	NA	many	TGTGCCAGCAGCTTAGGACAGTCTAACACTGAAGCTTTCTTT	CASSLGQSNTEAFF
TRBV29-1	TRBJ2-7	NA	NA	TGCAGCGTGGACGGCCCTTCGGGGCGGGAGCAGTACTTC	CSVDGPSGREQYF
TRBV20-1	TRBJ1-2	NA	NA	TGCAGTGCTAGAGATTCGTCGGGGAACTATGGCTACACCTTC	CSARDSSGNYGYTF
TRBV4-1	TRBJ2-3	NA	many	TGCGCCAGCAGCCAAGAGGGGCACCCCAGCACAGATACGCAGTATTTT	CASSQEGHPSTDTQYF
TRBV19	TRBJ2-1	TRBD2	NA	TGTGCCAGTAGTAGGGAGGGTCTAGCGGGGGGCAATGAGCAGTTCTTC	CASSREGLAGGNEQFF
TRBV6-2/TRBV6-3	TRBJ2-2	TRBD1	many	TGTGCCAGCAGTCGCCAACCCGACAGGGGCGATACCGGGGAGCTGTTTTTT	CASSRQPDRGDTGELFF
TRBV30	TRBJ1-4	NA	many	TGTGCCTGGAGTGGTGGGGTGGGAGAAAAACTGTTTTTT	CAWSGGVGEKLFF
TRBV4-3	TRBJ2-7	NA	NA	TGCGCCAGCAGCCAAGGTCTCGGGCAAGCCTACGAGCAGTACTTC	CASSQGLGQAYEQYF
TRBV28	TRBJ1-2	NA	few	TGTGCCAGCAGTTTAGTGACGATCTATGGCTACACCTTC	CASSLVTIYGYTF
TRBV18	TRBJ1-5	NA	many	TGTGCCAGCTCACCATCAGGGGACAATCAGCCCCAGCATTTT	CASSPSGDNQPQHF
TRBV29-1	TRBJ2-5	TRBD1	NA	TGCAGCGTTGTCGTCAGGGGGCGCCAAGAGTCCCAGTACTTC	CSVVVRGRQESQYF
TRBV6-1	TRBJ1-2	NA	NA	TGTGCCAGCAGGACTTATGGCTACACCTTC	CASRTYGYTF
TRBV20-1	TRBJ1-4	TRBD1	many	TGCAGTGCTAGATCAGGGGGCCCTAATGAAAAACTGTTTTTT	CSARSGGPNEKLFF
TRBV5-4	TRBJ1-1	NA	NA	TGTGCCAGCAGCTTGTCCGCAGGTGGCACTGAAGCTTTCTTT	CASSLSAGGTEAFF
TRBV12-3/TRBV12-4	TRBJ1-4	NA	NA	TGTGCCATCCAAAGGCCAAGCGAAAAACTGTTTTTT	CAIQRPSEKLFF
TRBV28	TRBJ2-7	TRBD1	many	TGTGCCAGCAGTAGTCCCGGGACAGGGCTGAACTACGAGCAGTACTTC	CASSSPGTGLNYEQYF
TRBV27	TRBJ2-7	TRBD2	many	TGTGCCAGCAGCCCTACTGGGCTAGCGGGATCCTACGAGCAGTACTTC	CASSPTGLAGSYEQYF
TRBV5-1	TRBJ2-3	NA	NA	TGCGCCAGCAGCTTGGGGGTCGACCACCAGCTGGGAGATACGCAGTATTTT	CASSLGVDHQLGDTQYF
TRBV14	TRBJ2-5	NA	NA	TGTGCCAGCAGCCAAGCTGGAAGAGAAGAGACCCAGTACTTC	CASSQAGREETQYF
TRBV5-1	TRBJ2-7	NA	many	TGCGCCAGCAGCTTGGGGGTGACTAGAGCCTACGAGCAGTACTTC	CASSLGVTRAYEQYF
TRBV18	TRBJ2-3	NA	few	TGTGCCAGCTCACCTCTCGCCACAGATACGCAGTATTTT	CASSPLATDTQYF
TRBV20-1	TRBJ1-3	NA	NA	TGCAGTGCTAGAGATCGAGGGGGAATGAACACCATATATTTT	CSARDRGGMNTIYF
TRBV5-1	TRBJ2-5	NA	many	TGCGCCAGCAGCTTGGCCGCGACAGACCAAGAGACCCAGTACTTC	CASSLAATDQETQYF
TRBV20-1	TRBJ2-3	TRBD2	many	TGCAGTGCTAGTCCCCTAGCGGGAGGAGATACGCAGTATTTT	CSASPLAGGDTQYF
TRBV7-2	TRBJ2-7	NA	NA	TGTGCCAGCAGCTTTCAGCAGGGGGGCTCCTACGAGCAGTACTTC	CASSFQQGGSYEQYF
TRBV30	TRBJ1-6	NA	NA	TGTGCCTGGGGAGGGTGGGATAATTCACCCCTCCACTTT	CAWGGWDNSPLHF
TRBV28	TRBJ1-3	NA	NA	TGTGCCAGCAGTCTCAAGGGACTCCCCGGGGGAAACACCATATATTTT	CASSLKGLPGGNTIYF
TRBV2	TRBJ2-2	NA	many	TGTGCCAGCGAGTACACCGGGGAGCTGTTTTTT	CASEYTGELFF
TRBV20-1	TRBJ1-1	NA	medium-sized	TGCAGTGCTAGTAATCGGGGAAACACTGAAGCTTTCTTT	CSASNRGNTEAFF
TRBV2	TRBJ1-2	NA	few	TGTGCCAGCAGTGGGACGGCGTATGGCTACACCTTC	CASSGTAYGYTF
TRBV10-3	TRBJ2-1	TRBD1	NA	TGTGCCATCAAGAGACAGGGGGGGACCCTCGATGAGCAGTTCTTC	CAIKRQGGTLDEQFF